These 26 T cell receptor beta chains originate from one sample sequenced in a study of shared clonotypes between healthy human individuals (dated by TCRdb to 2018 to 2021). CD8 naive samples were obtained by positive selection for CCR7 among CD45RO-negative cells, yielding a CD45RA+CCR7+ population from which TemRA cells were excluded. Receptor amplification or capture employed the immunoSEQ multiplex PCR assay. Sourced from immuneACCESS, this table was stored by TCRdb with only in-frame sequences that have V and J called. A share of the clones is absent; for the studies checked, an unresolved V gene accounts for under half, and the remainder has no known explanation. In this sample the table shows about 1,800,000 clones, about 94% of which occur a single time. The ten largest clones take up around 1.2% of the sample. The sequencing input was naive CD8+ T cells sorted from blood. Taken with the paper, the label for cell subset or site translates to: CD45RA+CCR7+. Every receptor here comes from a man younger than 30 in good health.

On this clone: The identical CDR3 is also encoded by other nucleotide sequences in the sample. The gene calls are TRBV6-5 and TRBJ2-1; D not resolved. Looked up from germline, CDR1 is MNHEY and CDR2 is SVGAGI. V gave up 4 bases and J gave up 0 bases, with 4 bases separating them. The CDR3 contains 13 residues. The CDR3 DNA is TGTGCCAGCAGTTTAAGCTCCTACAATGAGCAGTTCTTC. This encodes CASSLSSYNEQFF.

The V and J genes are TRBV27 and TRBJ1-2; D gene ambiguous. Germline V gene data show CDR1 as MNHEY and CDR2 as SMNVEV (reference sequence). Between the trimmed V and J ends, which lost 2 bases and 6 bases, there was a span of 13 bases. CDR3 size: 14 residues. CDR3 sequence: CASSLGPPGDGYTF. The CDR3 nucleotides are TGTGCCAGCAGTTTAGGACCCCCGGGAGATGGCTACACCTTC.

This sequence joins TRBV2 and TRBJ2-5; D uncertain. CDR1 SNHLY and CDR2 FYNNEI come from the germline V gene. V was trimmed by 1 base and J by 7 bases, leaving 10 bases between them. CDR3 size: 13 residues. CDR3 coding DNA: TGTGCCAGCAGTGAAGTCCTTTCGGTGACCCAGTACTTC. This encodes CASSEVLSVTQYF.

This sequence joins TRBV7-2 and TRBJ1-4; 8 positions agree with TRBD1. Germline V gene lookup returns CDR1 SGHTA and CDR2 FQGNSA. The CDR3 runs to 16 residues. The ends lost 4 bases at V and 8 bases at J; junction bases unmatched: 12. As DNA, the CDR3 is TGTGCCAGCAGCTCCCTCCAGGAGACAGGGGACGAAAAACTGTTTTTT. Translation gives CASSSLQETGDEKLFF.

The V and J genes are TRBV11-2 and TRBJ2-7; D may be TRBD1 (6 bases). Between the trimmed V and J ends, which lost 2 bases and 0 bases, there was a span of 11 bases. The germline V gene has CDR1 SGHAT and CDR2 FQNNGV. The CDR3 totals 15 residues. The CDR3 protein is CASSLWDTNSYEQYF. CDR3 nucleotides: TGTGCCAGCAGCTTATGGGACACTAACTCCTACGAGCAGTACTTC.

The chain is built from TRBV7-2 and TRBJ2-3; 12 bases fit TRBD2. The V segment lost 1 base and the J segment 4 bases; nucleotides outside the gene matches: 9. The CDR3 loop spans 18 amino acids. Germline V gene data show CDR1 as SGHTA and CDR2 as FQGNSA. The CDR3 loop reads CASSLGLLAGGGADTQYF. The CDR3 coding sequence is TGTGCCAGCAGCTTAGGCCTACTAGCGGGAGGCGGGGCAGATACGCAGTATTTT.

This clone was observed a handful of times. The chain links TRBV11-2 to TRBJ1-2; D unresolved. From germline, CDR1 is SGHAT and CDR2 FQNNGV. CDR3 size: 13 residues. The V end was cut by 0 bases, the J end by 5 bases, with 7 bases between. CDR3 bases: TGTGCCAGCAGCTTAGATGAAGCTTATGGCTACACCTTC. Translated: CASSLDEAYGYTF.

The chain joins TRBV28 to TRBJ2-3; no clear D. CDR1 is MDHEN, CDR2 SYDVKM, per germline. The CDR3 length is 14 residues. V lost 6 bases and J 0 bases, leaving 10 bases between the germline ends. The CDR3 DNA sequence: TGTGCCAGCAGCACAGAACAAAGCACAGATACGCAGTATTTT. It encodes CASSTEQSTDTQYF.

This chain uses TRBV4-1 with TRBJ2-5, with a weak D call TRBD1 (6 bases). Germline CDR1 and CDR2: MGHRA and YSYEKL. V gave up 5 bases and J gave up 1 base, with 14 bases separating them. CDR3 length: 15 amino acids. The CDR3 DNA is TGCGCCAGCAGCTATACCGGGACACCCCAAGAGACCCAGTACTTC. Translating it yields CASSYTGTPQETQYF.

The chain recombines TRBV7-9 with TRBJ1-1; D gene uncertain. The CDR3 runs 13 residues. Trimming left V 1 base short and J 7 bases short, with 10 bases between. Germline values: CDR1 SEHNR, CDR2 FQNEAQ (reference sequence). The chain's CDR3 is CASSLGYSLEAFF. The CDR3 region has the DNA TGTGCCAGCAGCTTAGGTTACAGCCTTGAAGCTTTCTTT.

The chain has TRBV29-1 and TRBJ2-2, with D perhaps TRBD2 (5 bases). Germline loops: CDR1 SQVTM, CDR2 ANQGSEA. Deletions cut 0 bases from V and 9 bases from J, with 14 bases between. This CDR3 has 14 residues. CDR3: CSVEDEGEERELFF. Here the CDR3 DNA reads TGCAGCGTTGAAGACGAGGGAGAGGAAAGGGAGCTGTTTTTT.

As concerns this clone: This specimen includes other DNA sequences encoding the same CDR3. The chain uses TRBV5-1 and TRBJ2-1, with D possibly TRBD1 on 6 matching bases. CDR3 size: 15 residues. V was pared by 1 base and J by 4 bases, with 12 bases between. In germline, CDR1 is SGHRS, CDR2 YFSETQ. CDR3 DNA sequence: TGCGCCAGCAGCTTGAACAGGGATTCTTACAATGAGCAGTTCTTC. It specifies CASSLNRDSYNEQFF.

This clone was counted a few times. The same CDR3 can be traced to other DNA sequences in this sample. The genes are TRBV12-5 and TRBJ2-5; D not certain. V lost 1 base, J lost 5 bases, and 2 bases lay in between. Per germline, CDR1 LGHNT and CDR2 FRNRAP. This CDR3 comprises 11 residues. This CDR3 reads CASGLGETQYF. CDR3 DNA sequence: TGTGCTAGTGGTTTGGGGGAGACCCAGTACTTC.

The chain is built from TRBV18 and TRBJ2-7; 7 bases agree with TRBD1. V was clipped by 3 bases and J by 3 bases; unmatched bases: 11. CDR3 length equals 16 residues. The V gene's germline CDR1 is KGHSH and CDR2 LQKENI. CDR3 amino acids: CASSPPDRVGYYEQYF. In nucleotides, the CDR3 is TGTGCCAGCTCACCGCCCGACAGGGTCGGATACTACGAGCAGTACTTC. The variable domain in full, completed from reference TRBV18 and TRBJ2-7, reads NAGVMQNPRHLVRRRGQEARLRCSPMKGHSHVYWYRQLPEEGLKFMVYLQKENIIDESGMPKERFSAEFPKEGPSILRIQQVVRGDSAAYFCASSPPDRVGYYEQYFGPGTRLTVT.

The chain couples TRBV5-4 to TRBJ2-1; 11 bases map to TRBD2. Trimming at V came to 4 bases and at J to 4 bases, leaving 7 bases not matched to a gene. CDR1 is SGHNT and CDR2 is YYREEE in the germline V gene (reference sequence). The length of the CDR3 is 16 residues. CDR3 DNA: TGTGCCAGCAGCCGGGGACTAGCGGACCTATACAATGAGCAGTTCTTC. Its translation: CASSRGLADLYNEQFF.

The table lists this clone with a count of one. The chain is built from TRBV30 and TRBJ1-5, with a possible D match to TRBD1 (5 bases). The CDR3 contains 13 residues. V dropped 2 bases and J dropped 6 bases, with 11 bases sitting between them. Germline V lookup: CDR1 GTSNPN, CDR2 SVGIG (reference sequence). The CDR3 bases are TGTGCCTGGAGTCGTGGGGGACTTCAGCCCCAGCATTTT. As protein: CAWSRGGLQPQHF. The entire variable domain, with the rest obtained from reference TRBV30 and TRBJ1-5, is as follows: SQTIHQWPATLVQPVGSPLSLECTVEGTSNPNLYWYRQAAGRGLQLLFYSVGIGQISSEVPQNLSASRPQDRQFILSSKKLLLSDSGFYLCAWSRGGLQPQHFGDGTRLSIL.

The chain joins TRBV13 to TRBJ2-1, with D tentatively TRBD2 (5 bases). Germline CDR1 PRHDT, CDR2 FYEKMQ (reference sequence). V lost 5 bases and J lost 5, with 13 bases in between. This CDR3 contains 14 residues. CDR3 in DNA: TGTGCCAGCAGCCGCGTCGAGCGGAACAATGAGCAGTTCTTC. Translation gives CASSRVERNNEQFF. Filled out from reference TRBV13 and TRBJ2-1, the complete variable domain reads AAGVIQSPRHLIKEKRETATLKCYPIPRHDTVYWYQQGPGQDPQFLISFYEKMQSDKGSIPDRFSAQQFSDYHSELNMSSLELGDSALYFCASSRVERNNEQFFGPGTRLTVL.

This clone was found once. The chain has TRBV4-3 and TRBJ2-7, with 10 bases fitting TRBD1. The CDR3 consists of 16 residues. Germline loops: CDR1 LGHNA, CDR2 YSLEER. V lost 5 bases, J lost 3 bases, and 10 bases stayed unmatched. As DNA, the CDR3 is TGCGCCAGCAGCGAAGTCTGGGACAGGGGCCTCTACGAGCAGTACTTC. Its protein product is CASSEVWDRGLYEQYF.

The sample holds one count of this clone. J is TRBJ1-2 and V is TRBV5-1; unclear D gene. CDR3 size: 13 residues. Germline V gene data show CDR1 as SGHRS and CDR2 as YFSETQ. V lost 0 bases to trimming and J lost 4 bases, with 7 bases between them. The CDR3 sequence is CASSLEFTYGYTF. The CDR3 DNA sequence: TGCGCCAGCAGCTTGGAATTTACCTATGGCTACACCTTC.

The chain joins TRBV7-9 to TRBJ2-1; 11 nucleotides agree with TRBD2. Germline V gene lookup returns CDR1 SEHNR and CDR2 FQNEAQ (reference sequence). CDR3 size: 15 residues. Germline trimming cut 3 bases from V and 8 bases from J; bases unmatched to any gene: 6. CDR3 in DNA: TGTGCCAGCAGCTTCGGGCTAGCGGGGGGAGATGAGCAGTTCTTC. This encodes CASSFGLAGGDEQFF. The full variable domain, with the rest looked up from reference TRBV7-9 and TRBJ2-1, is DTGVSQNPRHKITKRGQNVTFRCDPISEHNRLYWYRQTLGQGPEFLTYFQNEAQLEKSRLLSDRFSAERPKGSFSTLEIQRTEQGDSAMYLCASSFGLAGGDEQFFGPGTRLTVL.

A few counts support this clone. Other nucleotide sequences in the sample specify the same CDR3. The chain recombines TRBV10-2 with TRBJ1-1, with D unclear. The germline V gene has CDR1 WSHSY and CDR2 SAAADI. There are 11 residues in the CDR3. Trimming took 6 bases from V and 3 from J, leaving 5 bases between them. CDR3: CASSGDTEAFF. CDR3 in DNA: TGCGCCAGCAGCGGGGACACTGAAGCTTTCTTT.

The rearrangement links TRBV27 to TRBJ2-2; TRBD2 aligns across 15 bases. Germline V lookup: CDR1 MNHEY, CDR2 SMNVEV (reference sequence). The trim removed 10 bases at V and 3 bases at J, leaving 9 bases unmatched. The CDR3 runs 17 residues. The CDR3 spells CAIGTGLAGGHTGELFF. Here the CDR3 DNA reads TGTGCCATCGGAACGGGACTAGCGGGGGGCCACACCGGGGAGCTGTTTTTT.

This clone appeared once. The V and J genes are TRBV7-9 and TRBJ1-4, with D unresolved. This CDR3 has 13 amino acids. Germline V CDR1 and CDR2: SEHNR, FQNEAQ (reference sequence). V shed 3 bases and J shed 8 bases, with 10 bases lying between them. In DNA form, the CDR3 reads TGTGCCAGCAGCTTCGCGGCGGAAGAAAAACTGTTTTTT. Translating gives CASSFAAEEKLFF. Using reference TRBV7-9 and TRBJ1-4 for the parts outside the CDR3, the full variable domain is DTGVSQNPRHKITKRGQNVTFRCDPISEHNRLYWYRQTLGQGPEFLTYFQNEAQLEKSRLLSDRFSAERPKGSFSTLEIQRTEQGDSAMYLCASSFAAEEKLFFGSGTQLSVL.

Remarks on this clone: Within the sample, other DNA sequences also encode this same CDR3. V gene TRBV29-1 combines with J gene TRBJ1-2, with a weak D call TRBD1 (6 bases). Trimming removed 0 bases at V and 5 bases at J, with 7 bases between. Germline values: CDR1 SQVTM, CDR2 ANQGSEA. This CDR3 is 12 amino acids long. Written as DNA, the CDR3 is TGCAGCGTTGAAGAAGGGGGGTATGGCTACACCTTC. Amino acid sequence: CSVEEGGYGYTF.

This sequence joins TRBV7-9 and TRBJ2-4; a weak D match, TRBD1 (5 bases). The CDR3 sequence is 14 residues long. Looked up from germline, CDR1 is SEHNR and CDR2 is FQNEAQ (reference sequence). V was shortened by 7 bases and J by 5 bases, with 15 bases between the two germline ends. CDR3 coding DNA: TGTGCCAGCACCCATACAGGTTTGGAAAACATTCAGTACTTC. As protein: CASTHTGLENIQYF. Full variable domain (outside the CDR3, taken from reference TRBV7-9 and TRBJ2-4): DTGVSQNPRHKITKRGQNVTFRCDPISEHNRLYWYRQTLGQGPEFLTYFQNEAQLEKSRLLSDRFSAERPKGSFSTLEIQRTEQGDSAMYLCASTHTGLENIQYFGAGTRLSVL.

The V call is TRBV29-1, the J call TRBJ1-1; no firm D call. Germline V gene lookup returns CDR1 SQVTM and CDR2 ANQGSEA. V lost 3 bases to trimming and J lost 5 bases, with 4 bases between them. The CDR3 extends over 10 amino acids. CDR3 sequence: CSVDYTEAFF. The CDR3 nucleotides read TGCAGCGTTGACTATACTGAAGCTTTCTTT.